This T cell receptor beta chain appears in the sequencing data of a study of blood T cells in healthy people across ages. This clonotype has a count of ten or more. Its target is not known. Sample-barcoded 5' priming and a J-beta primer mix drove a second PCR of 7 to 11 cycles. TCRdb processed the 5' RACE reads anew with MiXCR; each CDR3 protein has one entry. The sample lists approximately 940,000 distinct CDR3 sequences, 45% to 50% occurring once. The CDR3 sequence is 14 residues long. V lost 6 bases and J lost 5; bases outside the gene matches: 9. Looked up from germline, CDR1 is DFQATT and CDR2 is SNEGSKA (reference sequence). Study-wide findings and caveats: Naive and antigen-experienced cells could not be conclusively compared, given unsorted PBMCs.

Each individual donor underwent a draw of ten milliliters of peripheral blood. Per individual sample, total RNA of at least 5.5 micrograms was extracted. The clonotype was recovered from a man in his thirties or forties in good health. Source material: blood. The rearrangement uses TRBV20-1 and TRBJ2-1; 8 nucleotides match TRBD2. Here the CDR3 reads CSAIVIAGNNEQFF. The CDR3 DNA reads TGCAGTGCGATCGTTATAGCGGGGAACAATGAGCAGTTCTTC.